Following are 10 T cell receptor beta chains from one sample sequenced in a study of cytomegalovirus exposure and HLA in healthy donors. Clones were sequenced by immunoSEQ multiplex PCR, and TCRdb holds only the in-frame ones, with some missing. This sample has roughly 59,000 clones, with 85% to 95% found just once. The material sequenced was PBMCs. These receptors all come from a man aged 18 to 30 in good health and CMV-seropositive.

The chain uses TRBV18 and TRBJ2-3, with a weak D call TRBD2 (6 bases). V was cut by 3 bases and J by 0 bases, with 10 bases left in between. The germline gives CDR1 KGHSH, CDR2 LQKENI. The CDR3 has 15 residues. The CDR3: CASSPLSGSTDTQYF. In DNA form, the CDR3 reads TGTGCCAGCTCACCCCTGAGCGGGAGCACAGATACGCAGTATTTT.

This chain uses TRBV28 with TRBJ2-7; D perhaps matches TRBD1 (6 bases). V was pared by 4 bases and J by 3 bases, with 13 bases between. CDR3 length: 14 residues. Germline values: CDR1 MDHEN, CDR2 SYDVKM. The CDR3 reads CASSSGTLLYEQYF. In nucleotides, the CDR3 is TGTGCCAGCAGTTCCGGGACACTACTCTACGAGCAGTACTTC.

V gene TRBV28 combines with J gene TRBJ1-2, with 7 bases matching TRBD1. The trim removed 5 bases at V and 0 bases at J, leaving 3 bases unmatched. The CDR3 runs to 14 residues. Germline CDR1 reads MDHEN; CDR2 reads SYDVKM. The CDR3 is CASSGQAANYGYTF. DNA of the CDR3: TGTGCCAGCAGTGGACAGGCTGCTAACTATGGCTACACCTTC.

This clone has a handful of counts. Written as DNA, the CDR3 is TGTGCCATCAGCCCCGCGGGGAACGGGGCCTACAATGAGCAGTTCTTC. Encoded protein: CAISPAGNGAYNEQFF. The rearrangement joins TRBV10-3 to TRBJ2-1; D is possibly TRBD2 (6 bases). This CDR3 comprises 16 residues. V was trimmed by 6 bases and J by 2 bases, leaving 17 bases between them. CDR1 is ENHRY and CDR2 is SYGVKD in the germline V gene.

The chain employs TRBV7-9 and TRBJ1-2, with no clear D. V shed 5 bases and J shed 7 bases, with 17 bases lying between them. There are 14 residues in the CDR3. The germline CDR1 and CDR2 sequences are SEHNR and FQNEAQ (reference sequence). The CDR3 loop reads CASSQIAGPGGYTF. CDR3 sequence (DNA): TGTGCCAGCAGCCAAATTGCGGGTCCCGGTGGCTACACCTTC. Drawing the rest from reference TRBV7-9 and TRBJ1-2, the complete variable domain is DTGVSQNPRHKITKRGQNVTFRCDPISEHNRLYWYRQTLGQGPEFLTYFQNEAQLEKSRLLSDRFSAERPKGSFSTLEIQRTEQGDSAMYLCASSQIAGPGGYTFGSGTRLTVV.

This chain uses TRBV7-3 with TRBJ2-5; D is uncertain. Deletions cut 6 bases from V and 3 bases from J, with 11 bases between. CDR1 and CDR2 (germline): SGHTA, FQGTGA. The CDR3 length is 13 residues. The CDR3 DNA is TGTGCCAGCAGTTTTACAGTGGAAGAGACCCAGTACTTC. Translation: CASSFTVEETQYF.

The V gene is TRBV7-6, the J gene TRBJ2-7, with unresolved D. The V end was cut by 4 bases, the J end by 0 bases, with 10 bases between. This CDR3 has 14 amino acids. Germline-derived CDR1 and CDR2 are SGHVS and FNYEAQ. Here the CDR3 DNA reads TGTGCCAGCAGCTCCCTCGGTAGCTCCTACGAGCAGTACTTC. It translates to CASSSLGSSYEQYF.

The chain is built from TRBV6-6 and TRBJ2-7, with a possible D match to TRBD1 (5 bases). Trimming pared 7 bases from V and 3 bases from J, leaving 10 bases between. Germline CDR1 and CDR2: MNHNY and SVGAGI (reference sequence). The CDR3 runs to 12 residues. This CDR3 reads CASIDSYYEQYF. The CDR3, as DNA: TGTGCCAGCATTGACAGTTACTACGAGCAGTACTTC.

This chain joins TRBV28 and TRBJ1-2; D is ambiguous. Trimming stripped 2 bases from V and 4 bases from J, with 14 bases between. Germline-derived CDR1 and CDR2 are MDHEN and SYDVKM. The CDR3 runs to 15 residues. The DNA of the CDR3 is TGTGCCAGCAGTTTAGGTCGGGGAAGGGCCTATGGCTACACCTTC. Amino acid sequence: CASSLGRGRAYGYTF.

The chain couples TRBV7-3 to TRBJ1-5; perhaps TRBD1 as D (5 bases). Trimming took 5 bases from V and 5 from J, leaving 13 bases between them. The V gene's germline CDR1 is SGHTA and CDR2 FQGTGA. This CDR3 contains 14 residues. In DNA form, the CDR3 reads TGTGCCAGCAGCCCCACGGGGGGAGATCAGCCCCAGCATTTT. This translates into CASSPTGGDQPQHF.